This is a list of T cell receptor beta chains from one sample in a study of neurological immune-mediated disorders. TCRdb re-analysed the 5' RACE reads in MiXCR, keeping a single row per CDR3 protein. The data contain roughly 62,000 distinct CDR3 sequences, under 5% of them singletons. Sequences were obtained from PBMCs. All receptors derive from a woman in her fifties or sixties with multiple sclerosis. CDR3s include the opening cysteine and the closing phenylalanine or tryptophan. The D gene is left open where the match is weak. Some rows mark clone size as missing; the rest say once, few, many or name a class of expanded clone.

TGCAGTGCGAGTCTAGCGGGGGGGCGTGAGACCCAGTACTTC CSASLAGGRETQYF TRBD2 TRBJ2-5 many TRBV20-1
TGTGCCAGCAGCCCCGGGACAGGGGGGACAGATACGCAGTATTTT CASSPGTGGTDTQYF TRBD1 TRBJ2-3 many TRBV3-1
TGTGCCAGCAGCTTGGAAGGGGGCATCTATGGCTACACCTTC CASSLEGGIYGYTF TRBD1 TRBJ1-2 many TRBV5-6
TGTGCCAGCAGCTCGACAGGGAATTCACCCCTCCACTTT CASSSTGNSPLHF TRBD1 TRBJ1-6 many TRBV7-9
TGTGCCAGCAGCCCAGGACTAGCGGGGGGCCGCCGGGAGACCCAGTACTTC CASSPGLAGGRRETQYF TRBD2 TRBJ2-5 NA TRBV7-9
TGCGCCAGCAGCCAAGCTGACGGGACCTACGAGCAGTACTTC CASSQADGTYEQYF NA TRBJ2-7 few TRBV4-1
TGCAGTGCTTCGGGACAGGGTCAGGGGGCAGATACGCAGTATTTT CSASGQGQGADTQYF TRBD1 TRBJ2-3 NA TRBV20-1
TGTGCCAGCAGACCAGGGGGGGACCCATATTATGGCTACACCTTC CASRPGGDPYYGYTF TRBD1 TRBJ1-2 many TRBV12-3/TRBV12-4
TGTGCCAGCACACGACATACGGGGGCCAACGTCCTGACTTTC CASTRHTGANVLTF NA TRBJ2-6 NA TRBV9
TGTGCCAGCAGTTCACCTAGGAGAGGTGAGCAGTTCTTC CASSSPRRGEQFF NA TRBJ2-1 many TRBV7-2
TGTGCCAGCAGCCCGGTAGCGGGGTTAGATACGCAGTATTTT CASSPVAGLDTQYF TRBD2 TRBJ2-3 NA TRBV7-2
TGTGCCAGCAGCTTAGCGCTAGGAGGAGGGACGCGCACCGGGGAGCTGTTTTTT CASSLALGGGTRTGELFF NA TRBJ2-2 many TRBV7-2
TGCGCCAGCAGCCAAGAGTGGGCGGGGGCCTCCTACGAGCAGTACTTC CASSQEWAGASYEQYF NA TRBJ2-7 NA TRBV4-1
TGTGCCAGCAGCCTTAGGGGAAGGACAGTCGCTGAAGCTTTCTTT CASSLRGRTVAEAFF NA TRBJ1-1 many TRBV6-5
TGTGCCAGCAGTTTCGGGCAGGGAAAAAACATTCAGTACTTC CASSFGQGKNIQYF NA TRBJ2-4 many TRBV12-3/TRBV12-4
TGCAGCGTTGAAGACAGCAGCTCCTACGAGCAGTACTTC CSVEDSSSYEQYF NA TRBJ2-7 many TRBV29-1
TGTGCCAGCAGCCTTCAGGGGGCGTCTGGGGCCAACGTCCTGACTTTC CASSLQGASGANVLTF TRBD1 TRBJ2-6 NA TRBV3-1
TGTGCCAGCAGCCTACAGGGGTCCTACGAGCAGTACTTC CASSLQGSYEQYF TRBD1 TRBJ2-7 few TRBV5-8
TGTGCCAGCAGTTTAGGACGGAGGGAAATTCAGCCCCAGCATTTT CASSLGRREIQPQHF NA TRBJ1-5 many TRBV28
TGTGCCAGCAGCCGGGACGTCGGATCGACCCAGTACTTC CASSRDVGSTQYF NA TRBJ2-5 many TRBV14